Shown below are 25 T cell receptor beta chains from a single sample sequenced in a study of shared clonotypes between healthy human individuals. Assay used: immunoSEQ multiplex PCR; TCRdb lists only in-frame clones, some missing. Here the sample spans approximately 340,000 clones, roughly 70% being singletons. The sample taken for sequencing was memory CD4+ T cells sorted from blood. Subset reported: CD45RA-negative fraction. These receptor sequences come from a man aged 30-40 years in good health.

The CDR3 DNA is TGTGCCAGCAGTTACTCGCCGCAGTTCTCTTTTGAGCAGTACTTC. Protein sequence: CASSYSPQFSFEQYF. The chain is built from TRBV6-5 and TRBJ2-7, with D uncertain. The CDR3 runs 15 residues. CDR1 and CDR2 (germline): MNHEY, SVGAGI. The V end lost 0 bases, the J end lost 7 bases, and 16 bases lay between the germline ends.

The chain is built from TRBV7-9 and TRBJ1-1; D is ambiguous. Germline V gene data show CDR1 as SEHNR and CDR2 as FQNEAQ (reference sequence). V lost 5 bases to trimming and J lost 8 bases, with 12 bases between them. The length of the CDR3 is 12 residues. The CDR3 protein is CASSPRSQEAFF. As DNA, the CDR3 is TGTGCCAGCAGCCCTCGTAGCCAGGAAGCTTTCTTT.

This clone was recorded only once. The chain employs TRBV7-8 and TRBJ2-1, with unresolved D. CDR3 length equals 13 residues. Germline V gene lookup returns CDR1 SGHVS and CDR2 FQNEAQ. V was clipped by 1 base and J by 9 bases, with 10 bases between them. The CDR3 bases are TGTGCCAGCAGCTTAGTGGGTATAGGTGAGCAGTTCTTC. Amino acid sequence: CASSLVGIGEQFF.

This chain connects TRBV5-1 to TRBJ2-7; maybe TRBD1 (6 bases). Germline CDR1 SGHRS, CDR2 YFSETQ. Trimming removed 3 bases at V and 4 bases at J, with 11 bases between. The CDR3 contains 13 residues. In nucleotides, the CDR3 is TGCGCCAGCAGCTCGGGGACAAAGTACGAGCAGTACTTC. It encodes CASSSGTKYEQYF.

The V gene is TRBV4-3, the J gene TRBJ2-7, with 7 bases matching TRBD2. The CDR3 spans 16 residues. V lost 0 bases, J lost 4 bases, and 9 bases stayed unmatched. Germline CDR1 LGHNA, CDR2 YSLEER. The CDR3 protein is CASSQEEGSGPYEQYF. Written as DNA, the CDR3 is TGCGCCAGCAGCCAAGAAGAGGGTAGCGGGCCTTACGAGCAGTACTTC.

The genes are TRBV5-1 and TRBJ1-3, with a possible D match to TRBD1 (5 bases). This CDR3 contains 14 residues. V was cut by 0 bases and J by 8 bases, with 12 bases left in between. Germline V gives CDR1 SGHRS, CDR2 YFSETQ. The CDR3 sequence is CASSLEGRGDTIYF. CDR3 nucleotides: TGCGCCAGCAGCTTGGAGGGACGAGGTGACACCATATATTTT.

The V gene is TRBV29-1, the J gene TRBJ2-7, with D uncertain. The germline V gene has CDR1 SQVTM and CDR2 ANQGSEA. CDR3 size: 11 residues. Trimming took 5 bases from V and 7 from J, leaving 12 bases between them. The CDR3 DNA follows: TGCAGCGTTTCTTCTACTTGGGAGCAGTACTTC. This codes for CSVSSTWEQYF.

This rearrangement joins TRBV11-3 to TRBJ2-1; a possible D gene is TRBD2 (6 bases). Germline CDR1 and CDR2: SGHNT and YENEEA. There are 18 residues in the CDR3. Between the trimmed V and J ends, which lost 5 bases and 0 bases, there was a span of 20 bases. This CDR3 reads CASSPGGALRSSYNEQFF. CDR3 DNA: TGTGCCAGCAGCCCTGGCGGGGCTTTAAGGAGCTCCTACAATGAGCAGTTCTTC.

The rearrangement joins TRBV5-4 to TRBJ2-7; TRBD1 might be the D (6 bases). Trimming shortened V by 7 bases and J by 3 bases, and 17 bases separated the two germline ends. Germline V CDR1 and CDR2: SGHNT, YYREEE (reference sequence). There are 14 residues in the CDR3. Written as DNA, the CDR3 is TGTGCCAGCGGCCGACAGGCCGAGGTCTACGAGCAGTACTTC. It specifies CASGRQAEVYEQYF.

CDR3 sequence (DNA): TGTGCCAGCAGCCAAATAGGGGTAGAGGGCTACACCTTC. This codes for CASSQIGVEGYTF. V and J are TRBV6-6 and TRBJ1-2; perhaps TRBD1 as D (5 bases). The CDR3 has 13 residues. Germline lookup yields CDR1 MNHNY and CDR2 SVGAGI (reference sequence). V was trimmed by 6 bases and J by 8 bases, leaving 16 bases between them.

The rearrangement uses TRBV11-3 and TRBJ2-5; perhaps TRBD1 as D (5 bases). The V gene lost 1 base and the J gene lost 2 bases, with 5 bases spanning the gap. The CDR3 consists of 13 residues. The germline V gene encodes CDR1 SGHNT and CDR2 YENEEA. Here the CDR3 reads CASSLGTQETQYF. Written as DNA, the CDR3 is TGTGCCAGCAGCTTAGGGACACAAGAGACCCAGTACTTC. Supplemented by reference TRBV11-3 and TRBJ2-5, the full variable domain reads EAGVVQSPRYKIIEKKQPVAFWCNPISGHNTLYWYLQNLGQGPELLIRYENEEAVDDSQLPKDRFSAERLKGVDSTLKIQPAELGDSAVYLCASSLGTQETQYFGPGTRLLVL.

With regard to this clone: The same CDR3 also results from other DNA sequences found in this sample. The chain recombines TRBV9 with TRBJ2-5; 9 nucleotides agree with TRBD2. The CDR3 sequence is 16 residues long. Germline V gene data show CDR1 as SGDLS and CDR2 as YYNGEE. Losses at the gene ends were 0 bases for V and 2 bases for J; bases not matched to a gene: 5. CDR3 amino acids: CASSVGWLAGQETQYF. In nucleotides, the CDR3 is TGTGCCAGCAGCGTAGGCTGGCTAGCGGGACAAGAGACCCAGTACTTC.

The J gene is TRBJ2-3, the V gene TRBV14; D ambiguous. Germline V gene sequence: CDR1 SGHDN, CDR2 FVKESK. Trimming left V 7 bases short and J 0 bases short, with 11 bases between. The CDR3 runs 14 residues. The CDR3 DNA reads as TGTGCCAGCACCCCCTCGTTGAGCACAGATACGCAGTATTTT. Protein product: CASTPSLSTDTQYF.

This chain uses TRBV15 with TRBJ1-1, with D tentatively TRBD1 (6 bases). Germline assignment: CDR1 LNHNV and CDR2 YYDKDF (reference sequence). There are 15 residues in the CDR3. Trimming cost V 0 bases and J 10 bases, with 18 bases left between them. This chain's CDR3 is CATSRDTGGLVAAFF. In nucleotides, the CDR3 is TGTGCCACCAGCAGAGATACCGGGGGGCTCGTAGCAGCTTTCTTT. Complete variable domain (other parts from reference TRBV15 and TRBJ1-1): DAMVIQNPRYQVTQFGKPVTLSCSQTLNHNVMYWYQQKSSQAPKLLFHYYDKDFNNEADTPDNFQSRRPNTSFCFLDIRSPGLGDTAMYLCATSRDTGGLVAAFFGQGTRLTVV.

This chain uses TRBV27 with TRBJ2-1; 13 bases are shared with TRBD2. V was clipped by 6 bases and J by 5 bases; unmatched bases: 4. Germline lookup yields CDR1 MNHEY and CDR2 SMNVEV (reference sequence). The CDR3 is 15 amino acids. In DNA form, the CDR3 reads TGTGCCAGCAGATCTACTAGCGGGAGGGACAATGAGCAGTTCTTC. As protein: CASRSTSGRDNEQFF.

V and J are TRBV28 and TRBJ2-1, with D tentatively TRBD1 (6 bases). Germline V gene data show CDR1 as MDHEN and CDR2 as SYDVKM. This CDR3 comprises 16 residues. The V gene lost 1 base and the J gene lost 0 bases, with 10 bases spanning the gap. CDR3 sequence: CASSLSAQGSYNEQFF. CDR3 in DNA: TGTGCCAGCAGTTTATCGGCACAGGGCTCCTACAATGAGCAGTTCTTC.

This chain joins TRBV5-1 and TRBJ2-5; D is ambiguous. CDR3 size: 13 residues. The germline CDR1 and CDR2 sequences are SGHRS and YFSETQ. V dropped 5 bases and J dropped 2 bases, with 10 bases sitting between them. This CDR3 reads CASSHRPQETQYF. As DNA, the CDR3 is TGCGCCAGCAGTCACCGACCGCAAGAGACCCAGTACTTC.

The chain couples TRBV28 to TRBJ1-5; D possibly corresponds to TRBD1 (6 bases). The V and J ends lost 10 bases and 5 bases respectively, with 12 bases between them. Germline CDR1 and CDR2: MDHEN and SYDVKM. The CDR3 length is 12 residues. CDR3: CANSGAHQPQHF. The CDR3 coding sequence is TGTGCCAACTCAGGGGCCCATCAGCCCCAGCATTTT.

This clone has at least ten counts. The chain employs TRBV4-1 and TRBJ2-1; TRBD2 agrees at 9 bases. CDR3 length: 16 amino acids. Germline CDR1 reads MGHRA; CDR2 reads YSYEKL. The V gene end was trimmed by 1 base and the J gene end by 9 bases; junction bases not matched to a gene: 10. In DNA form, the CDR3 reads TGCGCCAGCAGCCAAGTCGGGGCGGGAGGGGGCGGTGAGCAGTTCTTC. Protein: CASSQVGAGGGGEQFF.

The genes are TRBV10-3 and TRBJ2-1, with 8 nucleotides matching TRBD2. The V gene's germline CDR1 is ENHRY and CDR2 SYGVKD. This CDR3 spans 16 amino acids. Germline trimming cut 1 base from V and 8 bases from J; bases unmatched to any gene: 10. The CDR3, as DNA: TGTGCCATCAGTGAGTACGAAGCGGGAGCGGCGTATGAGCAGTTCTTC. Its protein product is CAISEYEAGAAYEQFF.

The V and J genes are TRBV5-1 and TRBJ2-5; TRBD1 is a possible D gene (5 bases). From germline, CDR1 is SGHRS and CDR2 YFSETQ. Deletions cut 1 base from V and 2 bases from J, with 9 bases between. The CDR3 totals 14 residues. The CDR3 here is CASSLSQGQETQYF. CDR3 DNA sequence: TGCGCCAGCAGCTTGTCCCAGGGACAAGAGACCCAGTACTTC.

As DNA, the CDR3 is TGCGCCAGCAGCTTGACGACCTACGAGCAGTACTTC. This sequence encodes CASSLTTYEQYF. V and J are TRBV5-1 and TRBJ2-5; D ambiguous. The J call may be in error: the DNA end matches TRBJ2-7 better. Germline V gives CDR1 SGHRS, CDR2 YFSETQ. The CDR3 sequence is 12 residues long.

This clone appeared once. The V and J genes are TRBV19 and TRBJ2-4; the match to TRBD2 covers 10 bases. The CDR3 contains 15 residues. V shed 6 bases, J shed 4 bases, and the junction held 6 bases outside the gene matches. Germline CDR1 and CDR2: LNHDA and SQIVND (reference sequence). The CDR3 coding sequence is TGTGCCAGTAGCACCGGGACTAGCGCAAAAAACATTCAGTACTTC. Its translation: CASSTGTSAKNIQYF.

This clone has only a few counts. The chain uses TRBV4-3 and TRBJ2-7; 11 bases fit TRBD2. Germline CDR1 LGHNA, CDR2 YSLEER. The ends lost 0 bases at V and 4 bases at J; junction bases unmatched: 5. The CDR3 length is 16 residues. The DNA of the CDR3 is TGCGCCAGCAGCCAAGAGTTAGCGGGAGGGGCGTACGAGCAGTACTTC. This sequence encodes CASSQELAGGAYEQYF.

The V and J genes are TRBV7-3 and TRBJ1-6, with TRBD1 identical over 8 bases. The CDR3 loop spans 15 amino acids. Germline values: CDR1 SGHTA, CDR2 FQGTGA. The J segment lost 7 bases and the V segment lost 1 base, leaving 3 bases of the junction unmatched. The CDR3 reads CASSLKTGENSPLHF. DNA for the CDR3: TGTGCCAGCAGCTTAAAGACAGGGGAGAATTCACCCCTCCACTTT.